The 25 T cell receptor beta chains presented below share a single source sample, sequenced in a study of cytomegalovirus exposure and HLA in healthy donors. PCR amplification relied on 60 Vbeta primers (plus 13 Jbeta primers). Here immunoSEQ multiplex PCR was the method, and the copy in TCRdb shows in-frame clones only, minus some. The sample holds under 150,000 clones, 75% to 85% seen once. Sequencing input: PBMCs. The receptor set was obtained from a woman in her 40s in good health and CMV-seronegative.

V is TRBV6-4 and J is TRBJ1-5; 7 nucleotides agree with TRBD1. Germline CDR1 reads MRHNA; CDR2 reads SNTAGT. This CDR3 is built from 13 residues. Trimming took 5 bases from V and 7 from J; bases not matched to a gene: 5. In DNA form, the CDR3 reads TGTGCCAGCAGTAGCGGACAGGACCAGCCCCAGCATTTT. It is translated as CASSSGQDQPQHF.

This clone was detected a few times. The chain recombines TRBV15 with TRBJ2-1; D remains unclear. Germline values: CDR1 LNHNV, CDR2 YYDKDF (reference sequence). The CDR3 is 12 residues long. Deletions cut 4 bases from V and 9 bases from J, with 10 bases between. As DNA, the CDR3 is TGTGCCACCAGCATAACAAATGGTGAGCAGTTCTTC. It encodes CATSITNGEQFF.

This clone came up a few times. V is TRBV5-3 and J is TRBJ1-1, with 8 positions matching TRBD1. TRBV5-3 is noted as an ORF with a role that remains uncertain. The CDR3 length is 20 residues. The J segment lost 1 base and the V segment lost 4 bases, leaving 21 bases of the junction unmatched. CDR3 in DNA: TGTGCCAGAAGCGGCCGACAGGGGCCTAGTCTATCGGAAAAGAACACTGAAGCTTTCTTT. This gives the protein CARSGRQGPSLSEKNTEAFF.

The gene calls are TRBV5-1 and TRBJ1-2; possibly TRBD1 for D (6 bases). CDR1 and CDR2 (germline): SGHRS, YFSETQ. V gave up 0 bases and J gave up 6 bases, with 9 bases separating them. The CDR3 has 13 amino acids. CDR3 sequence reads: CASSLVAGDGYTF. CDR3 DNA sequence: TGCGCCAGCAGCTTGGTCGCAGGGGATGGCTACACCTTC.

The chain combines TRBV5-1 with TRBJ1-4; D is possibly TRBD1 (5 bases). V was cut by 1 base and J by 0 bases, with 7 bases left in between. Germline V gives CDR1 SGHRS, CDR2 YFSETQ. This CDR3 has 15 residues. CDR3 sequence: CASSLKGATNEKLFF. The CDR3 DNA reads as TGCGCCAGCAGCTTGAAAGGGGCAACTAATGAAAAACTGTTTTTT.

The rearrangement uses TRBV28 and TRBJ1-2; no firm D call. The CDR3 is 14 amino acids. Germline V lookup: CDR1 MDHEN, CDR2 SYDVKM. Trimming shortened V by 3 bases and J by 1 base, and 9 bases separated the two germline ends. The CDR3 protein is CASSFNAGNYGYTF. DNA for the CDR3: TGTGCCAGCAGTTTCAATGCCGGTAACTATGGCTACACCTTC.

The table lists this clone with a few counts. The rearrangement links TRBV20-1 to TRBJ1-1, with D possibly being TRBD1 (6 bases). Germline CDR1 and CDR2: DFQATT and SNEGSKA (reference sequence). This CDR3 spans 11 amino acids. With 2 bases removed from V and 11 bases from J, the gap between germline ends came to 12 bases. CDR3 nucleotides: TGCAGTGCTAGAAACACAGGGCCGGCTTTCTTT. Translation: CSARNTGPAFF.

The chain combines TRBV5-1 with TRBJ1-3; no firm D call. The germline CDR1 and CDR2 sequences are SGHRS and YFSETQ. V was trimmed by 0 bases and J by 1 base, leaving 8 bases between them. This CDR3 is 15 amino acids long. The DNA of the CDR3 is TGCGCCAGCAGCTTGGCGGGAGGGTCTGGAAACACCATATATTTT. Amino acids: CASSLAGGSGNTIYF. Filled out from reference TRBV5-1 and TRBJ1-3, the complete variable domain reads KAGVTQTPRYLIKTRGQQVTLSCSPISGHRSVSWYQQTPGQGLQFLFEYFSETQRNKGNFPGRFSGRQFSNSRSEMNVSTLELGDSALYLCASSLAGGSGNTIYFGEGSWLTVV.

The CDR3 nucleotides read TGCAGCGTCGTCCCGGGACAGGGAGCGGTTGGAAACACCATATATTTT. It is translated as CSVVPGQGAVGNTIYF. The chain links TRBV29-1 to TRBJ1-3; 9 nucleotides match TRBD1. V shed 6 bases, J shed 3 bases, and the junction held 12 bases outside the gene matches. From germline, CDR1 is SQVTM and CDR2 ANQGSEA. This CDR3 contains 16 residues.

This rearrangement joins TRBV10-3 to TRBJ2-7; possibly TRBD1 for D (7 bases). The CDR3 runs 17 residues. Trimming cost V 4 bases and J 3 bases, with 22 bases left between them. Germline assignment: CDR1 ENHRY and CDR2 SYGVKD. This CDR3 is CAISVSKIAGGNYEQYF. As DNA, the CDR3 is TGTGCCATCAGTGTCTCTAAAATAGCAGGGGGGAACTACGAGCAGTACTTC.

This clone showed up just a few times. The chain employs TRBV4-2 and TRBJ1-2; tentatively, D is TRBD1 (5 bases). V lost 1 base and J 4 bases, leaving 13 bases between the germline ends. Germline values: CDR1 LGHNA, CDR2 YNFKEQ. The CDR3 runs 15 residues. The CDR3 region is CASSQVDGDFYGYTF. The CDR3 bases are TGTGCCAGCAGCCAAGTCGACGGGGACTTCTATGGCTACACCTTC.

This rearrangement joins TRBV12-5 to TRBJ1-1; 7 nucleotides line up with TRBD1. Unmatched junction bases numbered 12, after V lost 6 bases and J lost 5 bases. The CDR3 spans 15 residues. Per the germline V gene, CDR1 is LGHNT and CDR2 is FRNRAP. The CDR3 sequence: CASGLRAEGATEAFF. CDR3 in DNA: TGTGCTAGTGGCCTTAGAGCCGAGGGGGCAACTGAAGCTTTCTTT.

This chain joins TRBV4-2 and TRBJ1-1, with TRBD1 matching 7 bases. Germline V lookup: CDR1 LGHNA, CDR2 YNFKEQ. Trimming cost V 3 bases and J 6 bases; bases outside gene matches: 10. This CDR3 spans 15 amino acids. The CDR3 loop reads CASSQADREDSEAFF. As DNA, the CDR3 is TGTGCCAGCAGCCAGGCCGACAGGGAAGACTCTGAAGCTTTCTTT.

The chain recombines TRBV6-1 with TRBJ1-1, with a possible D match to TRBD1 (6 bases). Looked up from germline, CDR1 is MNHNS and CDR2 is SASEGT. The CDR3 length is 15 residues. V dropped 7 bases and J dropped 3 bases, with 18 bases sitting between them. Here the CDR3 DNA reads TGTGCCAGCACCTCGCCGGGGGGCTTGGACACTGAAGCTTTCTTT. It yields the protein CASTSPGGLDTEAFF.

The chain combines TRBV6-6 with TRBJ1-2; 7 bases map to TRBD1. J lost 2 bases, V lost 5 bases, and 8 bases had no gene match. The germline V gene has CDR1 MNHNY and CDR2 SVGAGI (reference sequence). The CDR3 has 15 amino acids. The CDR3 region has the DNA TGTGCCAGCAGTCCCAGATCGACAGGGAACTATGGCTACACCTTC. This gives the protein CASSPRSTGNYGYTF.

CDR3 in DNA: TGTGCCAGCAGACGACAGGGCGGCACAGATACGCAGTATTTT. It translates to CASRRQGGTDTQYF. The chain couples TRBV6-6 to TRBJ2-3; 7 bases are shared with TRBD1. Germline lookup yields CDR1 MNHNY and CDR2 SVGAGI (reference sequence). V gave up 6 bases and J gave up 1 base; unmatched junction bases: 4. The CDR3 extends over 14 amino acids.

The chain employs TRBV30 and TRBJ1-1, with D perhaps TRBD1 (5 bases). Germline V gene data show CDR1 as GTSNPN and CDR2 as SVGIG (reference sequence). V was cut by 1 base and J by 0 bases, with 15 bases left in between. This CDR3 has 16 amino acids. The CDR3 loop reads CAWSAGRARLNTEAFF. CDR3 DNA: TGTGCCTGGAGTGCGGGCAGGGCCAGATTGAACACTGAAGCTTTCTTT.

J is TRBJ1-1 and V is TRBV5-4; no reliable D call. Germline-derived CDR1 and CDR2 are SGHNT and YYREEE (reference sequence). This CDR3 is built from 14 residues. Trimming took off 1 base at V and 6 bases at J, with 13 bases between the two ends. The CDR3 DNA sequence: TGTGCCAGCAGCTTGTCCGGGGTCGACCCTGAAGCTTTCTTT. Translating it yields CASSLSGVDPEAFF.

The gene calls are TRBV2 and TRBJ2-1; D ambiguous. V dropped 5 bases and J dropped 3 bases, with 8 bases sitting between them. CDR1 is SNHLY, CDR2 FYNNEI, per germline. The CDR3 has 13 residues. The CDR3 reads CASSKEHYNEQFF. CDR3 coding DNA: TGTGCCAGCAGTAAAGAACACTACAATGAGCAGTTCTTC. Looking up the rest from reference TRBV2 and TRBJ2-1 gives the full variable domain: EPEVTQTPSHQVTQMGQEVILRCVPISNHLYFYWYRQILGQKVEFLVSFYNNEISEKSEIFDDQFSVERPDGSNFTLKIRSTKLEDSAMYFCASSKEHYNEQFFGPGTRLTVL.

The chain recombines TRBV18 with TRBJ1-2; D is perhaps TRBD1 (6 bases). CDR1 KGHSH and CDR2 LQKENI come from the germline V gene. There are 18 residues in the CDR3. The V end was cut by 0 bases, the J end by 0 bases, with 17 bases between. This CDR3 is CASSPPGPGALANYGYTF. The DNA for the CDR3 is TGTGCCAGCTCACCACCGGGTCCAGGGGCCTTAGCTAACTATGGCTACACCTTC.

This clone has a single count. V usage is TRBV4-1 and J usage is TRBJ1-5; D is undetermined. Germline V gene data show CDR1 as MGHRA and CDR2 as YSYEKL. This CDR3 comprises 15 residues. V lost 1 base to trimming and J lost 3 bases, with 10 bases between them. The CDR3 sequence: CASSQVGQFNQPQHF. The CDR3 region has the DNA TGCGCCAGCAGCCAAGTTGGCCAGTTCAATCAGCCCCAGCATTTT.

This chain links TRBV28 with TRBJ1-2; D uncertain. CDR3 length equals 15 residues. V gave up 6 bases and J gave up 2 bases, with 16 bases separating them. CDR1 MDHEN and CDR2 SYDVKM come from the germline V gene. CDR3 sequence reads: CASRSRQTLNYGYTF. The CDR3 coding sequence is TGTGCCAGCAGATCCCGACAAACACTGAACTATGGCTACACCTTC.

V and J are TRBV5-4 and TRBJ1-1, with TRBD1 matching 9 bases. Germline V gene data show CDR1 as SGHNT and CDR2 as YYREEE (reference sequence). Trimming cost V 4 bases and J 1 base; bases outside gene matches: 5. CDR3 length equals 15 residues. The CDR3 protein is CASSAGQGRNTEAFF. CDR3 coding DNA: TGTGCCAGCAGCGCGGGACAGGGACGGAACACTGAAGCTTTCTTT.

This chain's CDR3 is CASSSTGETNYGYTF. The DNA of the CDR3 is TGCGCCAGCAGCTCGACAGGGGAAACTAACTATGGCTACACCTTC. J is TRBJ1-2 and V is TRBV5-1; 8 positions agree with TRBD1. The CDR3 is 15 residues long. In germline, CDR1 is SGHRS, CDR2 YFSETQ. The trim removed 3 bases at V and 0 bases at J, leaving 4 bases unmatched.

CDR3 protein: CASSLEKGAATEAFF. The CDR3 region has the DNA TGTGCCAGCAGCTTGGAGAAGGGGGCCGCCACTGAAGCTTTCTTT. The genes are TRBV5-4 and TRBJ1-1, with 7 bases aligning to TRBD1. CDR1 SGHNT and CDR2 YYREEE come from the germline V gene (reference sequence). This CDR3 has 15 amino acids. The junction had 6 bases not matched to a gene; V was cut back by 0 bases and J by 4 bases.